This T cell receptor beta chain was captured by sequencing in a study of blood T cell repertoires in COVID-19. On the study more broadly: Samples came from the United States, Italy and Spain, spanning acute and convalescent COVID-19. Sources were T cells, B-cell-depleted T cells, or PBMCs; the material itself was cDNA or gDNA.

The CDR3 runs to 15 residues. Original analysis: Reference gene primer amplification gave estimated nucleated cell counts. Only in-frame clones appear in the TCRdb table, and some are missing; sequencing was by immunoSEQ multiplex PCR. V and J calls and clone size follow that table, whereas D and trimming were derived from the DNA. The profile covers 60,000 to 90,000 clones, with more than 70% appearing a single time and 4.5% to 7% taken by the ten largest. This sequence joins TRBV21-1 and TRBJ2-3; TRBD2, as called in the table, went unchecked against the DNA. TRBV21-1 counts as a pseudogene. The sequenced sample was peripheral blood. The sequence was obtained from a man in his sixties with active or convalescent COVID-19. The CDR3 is CASSNWAGGPDTQYF. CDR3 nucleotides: TGTGCCAGCAGCAACTGGGCGGGGGGACCAGATACGCAGTATTTT.